This paragraph reports one T cell receptor (beta chain). This sample is drawn from a study of T cell changes during pregnancy in multiple sclerosis. Here immunoSEQ multiplex PCR was the method, and the copy in TCRdb shows in-frame clones only, minus some. Of some 70,000 clones in the sample, approximately 87% were seen once. CDR1 and CDR2 from the germline V gene are ENHRY and SYGVKD. The CDR3 runs 13 residues. V gave up 10 bases and J gave up 5 bases, with 17 bases separating them. Source: peripheral blood, taken after pregnancy. This sequence was found in a female donor in good health, enrolled as a control in a pregnancy study. The chain links TRBV10-3 to TRBJ1-2; D not certain. The CDR3 bases are TGTGCCACCTGGCCGAATGGTCCGTATGGCTACACCTTC. It specifies CATWPNGPYGYTF.